The 23 T cell receptor beta chains given below trace back to one sample, sequenced in a study of tumor-infiltrating lymphocytes in primary liver carcinoma. cDNA specific to TCR beta was made from around 450 ng of total RNA, with a constant-region primer employed for priming. It was through three nested multiplex PCR rounds of slightly modified ARM-PCR that TCR beta libraries arose. TRBV1-TRBV30 forward primers paired with a C-beta reverse primer drove the first two PCR rounds, about 9 cycles each. TCRdb re-analysed the multiplex PCR reads in MiXCR, keeping a single row per CDR3 protein. The sample includes around 210,000 distinct CDR3 sequences, less than 65% seen only once; the top ten take roughly 6.4%. Germline DNA was also extracted, and blood RNA was taken from unsorted whole blood. The material sequenced was peripheral blood. These receptor sequences come from a woman aged 55-69 years with primary liver carcinoma and hepatitis B virus infection.

The rearrangement links TRBV28 to TRBJ1-5; tentatively, D is TRBD1 (6 bases). Trimming pared 3 bases from V and 3 bases from J, leaving 12 bases between. Germline-derived CDR1 and CDR2 are MDHEN and SYDVKM. The CDR3 contains 15 residues. Here the CDR3 reads CASSLGRGNNQPQHF. The CDR3 DNA follows: TGTGCCAGCAGTTTGGGGAGGGGGAACAATCAGCCCCAGCATTTT.

Regarding this clonotype: This sequence may be a read error, since a much larger clone differs from it by one base. The CDR3 sequence is CAGSHGLAAQYF. In DNA form, the CDR3 reads TGTGCCGGCAGCCACGGACTAGCAGCGCAGTATTTT. The V gene is TRBV7-9, the J gene TRBJ2-3, with 8 positions matching TRBD2. The germline V gene has CDR1 SEHNR and CDR2 FQNEAQ (reference sequence). CDR3 length: 12 residues.

About this clonotype: A single base separates this from a much larger clone, so it may be a read error. This chain's CDR3 is CATGELRNEQSF. The CDR3 DNA reads as TGTGCTACGGGGGAGCTTAGGAATGAGCAGTCCTTC. V gene TRBV28 combines with J gene TRBJ2-1; D might be TRBD2 (6 bases). The CDR3 runs 12 residues. Looked up from germline, CDR1 is MDHEN and CDR2 is SYDVKM.

Points on this clonotype: A read error may be the cause here, since a much bigger clone is one base away. The V and J genes are TRBV5-1 and TRBJ2-3; TRBD2 might be the D (6 bases). CDR3 length: 16 residues. Germline lookup yields CDR1 SGHRS and CDR2 YFSETQ. CDR3 in DNA: TGCGCCAGCAGCTTGTTGGCCGGGAGCGGAACAGGTACGCAGTATTTT. It specifies CASSLLAGSGTGTQYF.

This chain links TRBV29-1 with TRBJ2-7; TRBD1 aligns across 9 bases. Germline CDR1 SQVTM, CDR2 ANQGSEA. This CDR3 has 15 amino acids. Trimming took 5 bases from V and 12 from J; bases not matched to a gene: 20. The CDR3 coding sequence is TGCAGCGTTACCAGGACAGGGGTTTCCCTAAGAATGGCGTACTTC. It codes for CSVTRTGVSLRMAYF.

This clonotype was detected ten times or more. This chain links TRBV6-6 with TRBJ2-1, with D perhaps TRBD2 (5 bases). The CDR3 loop spans 12 amino acids. Germline CDR1 is MNHNY and CDR2 is SVGAGI (reference sequence). V was shortened by 8 bases and J by 7 bases, with 12 bases between the two germline ends. The CDR3: CASFEGGNEQFF. DNA of the CDR3: TGTGCCAGCTTCGAGGGTGGGAATGAGCAGTTCTTC.

This clonotype is medium-sized within its sample. V and J are TRBV11-2 and TRBJ2-1; 9 bases line up with TRBD1. There are 15 residues in the CDR3. In germline, CDR1 is SGHAT, CDR2 FQNNGV. V shed 4 bases, J shed 3 bases, and the junction held 4 bases outside the gene matches. The CDR3 spells CASSSGDRVYNEQFF. DNA of the CDR3: TGTGCCAGCAGCTCAGGGGACAGGGTCTACAATGAGCAGTTCTTC.

This clonotype was seen more than once but under ten times. This sequence joins TRBV11-1 and TRBJ2-5; D remains unclear. Trimming shortened V by 4 bases and J by 1 base, and 16 bases separated the two germline ends. The CDR3 is 16 residues long. Germline V CDR1 and CDR2: SGHAT, FQDESV (reference sequence). The CDR3 coding sequence is TGTGCCAGCAGCTGCCCCATGGGTCACATCCAAGAGACCCAGTACTTC. Its translation: CASSCPMGHIQETQYF. Combining the CDR3 with reference TRBV11-1 and TRBJ2-5 gives the whole variable domain EAEVAQSPRYKITEKSQAVAFWCDPISGHATLYWYRQILGQGPELLVQFQDESVVDDSQLPKDRFSAERLKGVDSTLKIQPAELGDSAMYLCASSCPMGHIQETQYFGPGTRLLVL.

Worth noting for this clonotype: This may be a read error: a much more frequent sequence differs by one nucleotide. The rearrangement joins TRBV12-3 or TRBV12-4 to TRBJ2-3; D is perhaps TRBD2 (6 bases). This CDR3 contains 14 residues. CDR3 amino acids: CASSFSTSTDTQCF. The CDR3 DNA follows: TGTGCCAGCAGTTTCAGTACTAGCACAGATACGCAGTGTTTT.

V usage is TRBV6-5 and J usage is TRBJ2-5; tentatively, D is TRBD2 (6 bases). Germline V gives CDR1 MNHEY, CDR2 SVGAGI. The CDR3 covers 13 residues. V was cut by 6 bases and J by 3 bases, with 11 bases left in between. In nucleotides, the CDR3 is TGTGCCAGCAGGTGTAGCGGAGAAGAGACCCAGTACTTC. It is translated as CASRCSGEETQYF.

The J gene is TRBJ2-7, the V gene TRBV11-1; 7 bases map to TRBD1. The CDR3 totals 16 residues. The V and J ends lost 0 bases and 10 bases, in that order; junction bases with no gene match: 15. Germline V lookup: CDR1 SGHAT, CDR2 FQDESV (reference sequence). CDR3 coding DNA: TGTGCCAGCAGCTTAGCCCCAGGACAGGCAGCCTACAAACAGTACTTC. Amino acid sequence: CASSLAPGQAAYKQYF.

This clonotype has a handful of counts. The chain employs TRBV28 and TRBJ2-5, with D tentatively TRBD1 (6 bases). Trimming cost V 7 bases and J 0 bases, with 12 bases left between them. This CDR3 is built from 14 residues. Germline V gene lookup returns CDR1 MDHEN and CDR2 SYDVKM. The CDR3 coding sequence is TGTGCCAGCACAAGGGGGTCGTACCAAGAGACCCAGTACTTC. It encodes CASTRGSYQETQYF.

Comments on this clonotype: No conserved phenylalanine or tryptophan is present at the end of the CDR3, so a read error is the likely explanation. The V call is TRBV11-2, the J call TRBJ1-1, with D uncertain. The V gene's germline CDR1 is SGHAT and CDR2 FQNNGV. The CDR3 covers 14 residues. CDR3 in DNA: TGTGCCAGTAGCTTAGTGCGGGGGAACACTGAAGCTTTCCTT. Translation gives CASSLVRGNTEAFL.

The chain couples TRBV6-5 to TRBJ1-4; D gene unclear. CDR3 size: 14 residues. The V end was cut by 6 bases, the J end by 0 bases, with 8 bases between. Per the germline V gene, CDR1 is MNHEY and CDR2 is SVGAGI. The CDR3 DNA is TGTGCCAGCAGACTGATAGCAACTAATGAAAAACTGTTTTTT. As protein: CASRLIATNEKLFF.

V usage is TRBV29-1 and J usage is TRBJ2-1; weak D call: TRBD1 (6 bases). The CDR3 covers 15 residues. The germline CDR1 and CDR2 sequences are SQVTM and ANQGSEA. The CDR3 DNA is TGCATCGCCCGGGACACTCTAAGTTCCTACAATGAGCAGTTCTTC. It is translated as CIARDTLSSYNEQFF.

Comment on this clonotype: A much larger clone sits a single nucleotide away, making a read error possible. In DNA form, the CDR3 reads TGTGCCAACAGTTTTACCACCTACAATGAGCAGTTCTTC. Protein sequence: CANSFTTYNEQFF. This rearrangement joins TRBV6-5 to TRBJ2-1; D is ambiguous. CDR1 and CDR2 from the germline V gene are MNHEY and SVGAGI. The CDR3 covers 13 residues.

This clonotype was detected ten times or more. The chain links TRBV11-2 to TRBJ2-1; tentatively, D is TRBD2 (6 bases). Trimming shortened V by 4 bases and J by 4 bases, and 26 bases separated the two germline ends. Germline CDR1 reads SGHAT; CDR2 reads FQNNGV. The CDR3 extends over 19 amino acids. CDR3 amino acids: CASSSRQRHSGRFYNEQFF. The CDR3 coding sequence is TGTGCCAGCAGCTCCCGCCAGCGGCATAGCGGTCGTTTTTACAATGAGCAGTTCTTC.

This clonotype showed up many times. The chain recombines TRBV6-6 with TRBJ2-1; D unclear. V was shortened by 6 bases and J by 8 bases, with 11 bases between the two germline ends. The CDR3 consists of 12 residues. CDR1 and CDR2 from the germline V gene are MNHNY and SVGAGI (reference sequence). CDR3 bases: TGTGCCAGCAGCCAAATTAGGGATGAGCAGTTCTTC. This encodes CASSQIRDEQFF.

Here the CDR3 DNA reads TGTGCCAGCAGCGCCCCCCGTTTAGATACGCAGTATTTT. This codes for CASSAPRLDTQYF. The chain carries TRBV7-9 and TRBJ2-3; no firm D call. The germline gives CDR1 SEHNR, CDR2 FQNEAQ (reference sequence). The CDR3 runs to 13 residues. Trimming cost V 5 bases and J 5 bases, with 11 bases left between them.

Note on this clonotype: Just one base apart from a much larger clone, this may be a read error. This chain connects TRBV4-2 to TRBJ2-1, with D possibly being TRBD1 (5 bases). Per the germline V gene, CDR1 is LGHNA and CDR2 is YNFKEQ. There are 17 residues in the CDR3. In DNA, the CDR3 is TGTGCCAGCAGCCAAGAAGTCAGGGTCGGCTCCTACAATGAGCTGTTCTTC. Residues: CASSQEVRVGSYNELFF.

As concerns this clonotype: Germline and junction disagree at one end, which may indicate a read error. The rearrangement links TRBV11-3 to TRBJ2-3; D is unclear. CDR3 length: 13 residues. Germline values: CDR1 SGHNT, CDR2 YENEEA. The CDR3 sequence is CASGVGRTNTQYF. CDR3 bases: TGTGCCAGCGGGGTAGGAAGAACCAATACACAGTATTTT.

This clonotype was observed a single time. The chain links TRBV29-1 to TRBJ2-3, with 10 nucleotides matching TRBD2. This CDR3 has 17 residues. From germline, CDR1 is SQVTM and CDR2 ANQGSEA. Here the CDR3 DNA reads TGCAACATTGAACCTACCGGACTAGCGGAGCGCACAGATACGCAGTATTTT. Translation gives CNIEPTGLAERTDTQYF.

As for this clonotype: One end of the junction fails to match germline, which may point to a read error. This chain uses TRBV12-3 or TRBV12-4 with TRBJ1-5, with unresolved D. The CDR3 is 13 amino acids. The CDR3 bases are TGCGCCAGCAGTTTTGACATCAATCAGCCCCAGCATTTT. Translation gives CASSFDINQPQHF.